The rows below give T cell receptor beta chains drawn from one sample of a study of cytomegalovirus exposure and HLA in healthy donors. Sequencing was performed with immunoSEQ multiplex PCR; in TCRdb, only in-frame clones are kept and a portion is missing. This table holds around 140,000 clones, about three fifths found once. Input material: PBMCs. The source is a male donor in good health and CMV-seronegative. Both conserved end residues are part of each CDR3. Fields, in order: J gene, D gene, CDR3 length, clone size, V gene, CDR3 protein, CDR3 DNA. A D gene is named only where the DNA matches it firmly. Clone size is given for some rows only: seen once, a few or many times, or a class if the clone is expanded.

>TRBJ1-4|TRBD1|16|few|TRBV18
CASSPSTGQGNEKLFF
TGTGCCAGCTCACCTTCTACCGGACAGGGTAATGAAAAACTGTTTTTT
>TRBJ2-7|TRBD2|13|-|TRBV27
CASSTPGLAAAYF
TGTGCCAGCAGTACCCCGGGACTAGCGGCAGCCTACTTC
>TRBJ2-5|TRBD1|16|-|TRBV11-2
CASSSARTGGIETQYF
TGTGCCAGCAGCTCGGCCCGGACAGGGGGCATAGAGACCCAGTACTTC
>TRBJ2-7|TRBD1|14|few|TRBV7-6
CASSSLQGAYEQYF
TGTGCCAGCAGCTCTCTCCAGGGGGCATACGAGCAGTACTTC
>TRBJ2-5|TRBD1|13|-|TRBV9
CASTDRVGTTQYF
TGTGCCAGCACCGACAGGGTGGGGACGACCCAGTACTTC
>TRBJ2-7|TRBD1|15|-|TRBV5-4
CASSLAGTGVHEQYF
TGTGCCAGCAGCTTGGCTGGGACAGGGGTCCACGAGCAGTACTTC
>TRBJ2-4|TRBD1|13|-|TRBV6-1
CASSAGQENIQYF
TGTGCCAGCAGTGCGGGACAGGAAAACATTCAGTACTTC
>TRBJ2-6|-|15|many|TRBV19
CASTDRRAGANVLTF
TGTGCCAGTACCGACAGACGGGCTGGGGCCAACGTCCTGACTTTC
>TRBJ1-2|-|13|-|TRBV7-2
CASSLALRSGYTF
TGTGCCAGCAGCTTAGCGCTCCGTAGTGGCTACACCTTC
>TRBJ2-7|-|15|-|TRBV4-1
CASSLEQLGSYEQYF
TGCGCCAGCAGTCTAGAGCAGCTTGGGTCCTACGAGCAGTACTTC
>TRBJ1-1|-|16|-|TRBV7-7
CASSLGGIGRNTEAFF
TGTGCTAGCAGCTTAGGAGGGATTGGTAGGAACACTGAAGCTTTCTTT
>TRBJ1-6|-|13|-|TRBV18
CASSPGQRAPLHF
TGTGCCAGCTCACCGGGACAAAGAGCACCCCTCCACTTT
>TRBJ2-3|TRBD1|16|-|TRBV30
CAWSVLEGARTDTQYF
TGTGCCTGGAGTGTTCTAGAGGGGGCCAGGACAGATACGCAGTATTTT
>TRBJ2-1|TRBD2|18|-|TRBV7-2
CASSSGTSGFGLIGEQFF
TGTGCCAGCAGCTCCGGGACTAGCGGGTTCGGCCTAATTGGTGAGCAGTTCTTC
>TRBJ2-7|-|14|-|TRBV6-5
CASGPFQDTYEQYF
TGTGCCAGCGGGCCCTTTCAGGATACCTACGAGCAGTACTTC
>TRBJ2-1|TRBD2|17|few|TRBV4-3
CASSLTSGGFSYNEQFF
TGCGCCAGCAGCCTGACTAGCGGGGGCTTCTCCTACAATGAGCAGTTCTTC
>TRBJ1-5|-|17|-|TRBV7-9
CASSLGWGGDTNQPQHF
TGTGCCAGCAGCTTAGGGTGGGGAGGGGACACGAATCAGCCCCAGCATTTT
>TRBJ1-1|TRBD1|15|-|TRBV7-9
CPSSLARGPVTEAFF
TGTCCCAGCAGCTTAGCAAGGGGGCCGGTCACTGAAGCTTTCTTT
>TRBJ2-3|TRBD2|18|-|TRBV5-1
CASSGRLAGGRSTDTQYF
TGCGCCAGCAGCGGCCGCTTAGCGGGGGGGCGTAGCACAGATACGCAGTATTTT
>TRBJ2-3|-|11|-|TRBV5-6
CASSLLMKQYF
TGTGCCAGCAGTCTCCTAATGAAGCAGTATTTT
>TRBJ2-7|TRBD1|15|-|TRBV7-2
CASSASGTGGGEQYF
TGTGCCAGCAGCGCATCCGGGACAGGGGGCGGCGAGCAGTACTTC
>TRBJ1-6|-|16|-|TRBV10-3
CAISEQIAGANSPLHF
TGTGCCATCAGTGAGCAAATTGCAGGGGCTAATTCACCCCTCCACTTT
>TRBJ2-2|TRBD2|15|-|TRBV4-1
CASSPGRGGTGELFF
TGCGCCAGCAGCCCGGGGCGGGGGGGCACCGGGGAGCTGTTTTTT
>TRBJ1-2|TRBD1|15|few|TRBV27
CASSLGTGIGYGYTF
TGTGCCAGCAGTTTAGGGACAGGGATCGGCTATGGCTACACCTTC
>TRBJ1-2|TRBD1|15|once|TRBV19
CASSMSGQGVSGYTF
TGTGCCAGTAGTATGTCTGGACAGGGGGTTTCTGGCTACACCTTC
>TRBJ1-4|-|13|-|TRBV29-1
CSVGTNPNEKLFF
TGCAGCGTGGGGACAAATCCTAATGAAAAACTGTTTTTT
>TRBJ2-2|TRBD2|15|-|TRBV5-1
CASGGTSGYTGELFF
TGCGCCAGCGGAGGGACTAGCGGTTACACCGGGGAGCTGTTTTTT
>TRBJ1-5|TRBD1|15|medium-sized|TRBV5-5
CASSLTGGDQQPQHF
TGTGCCAGCAGCTTGACAGGGGGCGACCAACAGCCCCAGCATTTT
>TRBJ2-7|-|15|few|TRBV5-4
CASSLPTGEDYEQYF
TGTGCCAGCAGCCTACCCACAGGGGAGGACTACGAGCAGTACTTC
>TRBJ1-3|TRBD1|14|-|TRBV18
CASSPPTGLNTIYF
TGTGCCAGCTCACCACCGACAGGGTTGAACACCATATATTTT
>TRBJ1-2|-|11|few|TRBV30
CAWSNRAGYTF
TGTGCCTGGAGTAACAGGGCTGGCTACACCTTC
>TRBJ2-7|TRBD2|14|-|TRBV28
CASSLAGDWREQYF
TGTGCCAGCAGTTTAGCGGGGGATTGGCGCGAGCAGTACTTC
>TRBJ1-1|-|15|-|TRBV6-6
CASSAGVYLNTEAFF
TGTGCCAGCAGTGCGGGGGTATATTTGAACACTGAAGCTTTCTTT
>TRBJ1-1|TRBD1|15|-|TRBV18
CASSPRGSPGQEAFF
TGTGCCAGCTCACCCAGAGGGAGTCCGGGACAGGAAGCTTTCTTT
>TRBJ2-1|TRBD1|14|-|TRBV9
CASSEQTGKNEQFF
TGTGCCAGCAGCGAGCAGACAGGGAAGAATGAGCAGTTCTTC
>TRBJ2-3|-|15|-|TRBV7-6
CASSYTGTRADTQYF
TGTGCCAGCAGTTATACAGGGACCCGAGCAGATACGCAGTATTTT
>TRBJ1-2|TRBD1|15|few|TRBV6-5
CASRDREANIYGYTF
TGTGCCAGCAGGGACAGGGAGGCCAACATCTATGGCTACACCTTC
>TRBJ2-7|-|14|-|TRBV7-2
CASSLPTVSYEQYF
TGTGCCAGCAGCTTACCCACGGTCTCCTACGAGCAGTACTTC
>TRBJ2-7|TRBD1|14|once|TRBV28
CASSRDRVPYEQYF
TGTGCCAGCAGTAGGGACAGGGTCCCCTACGAGCAGTACTTC